This passage covers 25 T cell receptor beta chains from one sample sequenced in a study of shared clonotypes between healthy human individuals. The protocol was immunoSEQ multiplex PCR, while the TCRdb copy is restricted to in-frame clones and leaves out a portion. Of some 2.4 million clones listed, approximately 94% are singletons. The sample was naive CD4+ T cells from PBMCs. The subset is: CD45RA+ positively selected. These receptors were obtained from a man aged 18 to 30 in good health. Some clones in this sample may be carry-over from other donors' samples.

The rearrangement joins TRBV5-6 to TRBJ1-2; D not certain. Germline V CDR1 and CDR2: SGHDT, YYEEEE. V lost 3 bases to trimming and J lost 4 bases, with 19 bases between them. This CDR3 contains 16 residues. DNA for the CDR3: TGTGCCAGCAGCTCACCTCGACCGCCGCTGGCCTATGGCTACACCTTC. Amino acids: CASSSPRPPLAYGYTF.

This chain connects TRBV28 to TRBJ1-3; possible D gene TRBD1, 5 bases. CDR1 MDHEN and CDR2 SYDVKM come from the germline V gene. Trimming stripped 2 bases from V and 4 bases from J, with 15 bases between. This CDR3 has 16 amino acids. The CDR3 DNA sequence: TGTGCCAGCAGTTTAATCCCGGCAGGGCAGGGAAACACCATATATTTT. It codes for CASSLIPAGQGNTIYF.

The chain employs TRBV29-1 and TRBJ1-1, with 9 bases aligning to TRBD1. V shed 7 bases, J shed 5 bases, and the junction held 8 bases outside the gene matches. CDR1 and CDR2 from the germline V gene are SQVTM and ANQGSEA. The CDR3 runs 13 residues. As DNA, the CDR3 is TGCAGCGCCCTACAGGGGGCGAGAACTGAAGCTTTCTTT. Its translation: CSALQGARTEAFF.

This chain joins TRBV7-2 and TRBJ2-7; D perhaps matches TRBD1 (6 bases). V was pared by 4 bases and J by 6 bases, with 16 bases between. CDR3 length equals 14 residues. The V gene's germline CDR1 is SGHTA and CDR2 FQGNSA. DNA for the CDR3: TGTGCCAGCAGCTACCAGGGGCAGGGCTCCGAGCAGTACTTC. Translation: CASSYQGQGSEQYF.

The chain employs TRBV7-8 and TRBJ2-7; D is ambiguous. The CDR3 is made up of 11 amino acids. Germline values: CDR1 SGHVS, CDR2 FQNEAQ. V was cut by 6 bases and J by 5 bases, with 8 bases left in between. CDR3 DNA sequence: TGTGCCAGCAGAGGGTGGCACGAGCAGTACTTC. Translating gives CASRGWHEQYF. The variable domain in full, with the rest retrieved from reference TRBV7-8 and TRBJ2-7, is GAGVSQSPRYKVAKRGQDVALRCDPISGHVSLFWYQQALGQGPEFLTYFQNEAQLDKSGLPSDRFFAERPEGSVSTLKIQRTQQEDSAVYLCASRGWHEQYFGPGTRLTVT.

Comments on this clone: The sample carries other DNA sequences with the same CDR3. The chain combines TRBV27 with TRBJ1-2; perhaps TRBD1 as D (6 bases). Trimming took off 3 bases at V and 4 bases at J, with 9 bases between the two ends. The germline CDR1 and CDR2 sequences are MNHEY and SMNVEV (reference sequence). The CDR3 is made up of 13 amino acids. The DNA for the CDR3 is TGTGCCAGCAGTTTGGCAGGGGCCTATGGCTACACCTTC. It specifies CASSLAGAYGYTF.

The chain links TRBV2 to TRBJ1-1, with D uncertain. The CDR3 covers 14 residues. V was pared by 3 bases and J by 1 base, with 9 bases between. Germline values: CDR1 SNHLY, CDR2 FYNNEI. DNA for the CDR3: TGTGCCAGCAGTGATCATCCGGGGAACACTGAAGCTTTCTTT. It translates to CASSDHPGNTEAFF.

The genes are TRBV6-4 and TRBJ2-2; no clear D. The germline V gene encodes CDR1 MRHNA and CDR2 SNTAGT. This CDR3 is 15 amino acids long. Trimming took off 5 bases at V and 3 bases at J, with 13 bases between the two ends. DNA for the CDR3: TGTGCCAGCAGTCTAGAATTAGTGGACACCGGGGAGCTGTTTTTT. Translated: CASSLELVDTGELFF.

The chain is built from TRBV6-5 and TRBJ2-5; 7 bases align to TRBD1. Looked up from germline, CDR1 is MNHEY and CDR2 is SVGAGI. The CDR3 loop spans 14 amino acids. Trimming removed 5 bases from V and 5 bases from J; junction bases left unmatched: 8. The CDR3 DNA reads as TGTGCCAGCAGTATACAGGGGTGGGGCGAGACCCAGTACTTC. Encoded protein: CASSIQGWGETQYF.

The chain has TRBV6-5 and TRBJ2-7; TRBD1 agrees at 8 bases. The CDR3 length is 15 residues. J gave up 7 bases and V 6 bases, and 14 bases lay outside the gene matches. CDR1 and CDR2 from the germline V gene are MNHEY and SVGAGI. DNA of the CDR3: TGTGCCAGCAGCCCCCGGAGACAGGGGTGGTCTGAGCAGTACTTC. Its protein product is CASSPRRQGWSEQYF.

The gene calls are TRBV5-1 and TRBJ2-3; D gene unclear. The CDR3 has 14 amino acids. V lost 0 bases to trimming and J lost 2 bases, with 7 bases between them. Germline assignment: CDR1 SGHRS and CDR2 YFSETQ. CDR3 residues: CASSLARYTDTQYF. CDR3 in DNA: TGCGCCAGCAGCTTGGCGCGTTACACAGATACGCAGTATTTT.

The chain carries TRBV11-2 and TRBJ1-1; weak D call: TRBD1 (5 bases). Between the trimmed V and J ends, which lost 5 bases and 3 bases, there was a span of 13 bases. The CDR3 is 14 amino acids. Germline loops: CDR1 SGHAT, CDR2 FQNNGV. DNA of the CDR3: TGTGCCAGCAGCGCAACGGGGGAGGACACTGAAGCTTTCTTT. It translates to CASSATGEDTEAFF.

Remarks on this clone: Different DNA sequences within this sample yield the same CDR3. The CDR3 here is CASSPSGPGNTIYF. In DNA, the CDR3 is TGTGCCAGCAGCCCCTCGGGGCCCGGAAACACCATATATTTT. The chain links TRBV4-2 to TRBJ1-3; TRBD1 is a possible D gene (5 bases). CDR3 length: 14 residues. Deletions cut 4 bases from V and 4 bases from J, with 11 bases between. Per the germline V gene, CDR1 is LGHNA and CDR2 is YNFKEQ.

The chain links TRBV28 to TRBJ1-5; the D is unclear. The CDR3 is made up of 15 amino acids. The germline V gene has CDR1 MDHEN and CDR2 SYDVKM. The V end was cut by 2 bases, the J end by 0 bases, with 8 bases between. The CDR3 is CASSLRHVSNQPQHF. In DNA, the CDR3 is TGTGCCAGCAGTTTAAGGCACGTTAGCAATCAGCCCCAGCATTTT. Full variable domain (remainder filled in from reference TRBV28 and TRBJ1-5): DVKVTQSSRYLVKRTGEKVFLECVQDMDHENMFWYRQDPGLGLRLIYFSYDVKMKEKGDIPEGYSVSREKKERFSLILESASTNQTSMYLCASSLRHVSNQPQHFGDGTRLSIL.

The V gene is TRBV11-2, the J gene TRBJ2-5, with D tentatively TRBD2 (6 bases). The CDR3 consists of 14 residues. Germline V CDR1 and CDR2: SGHAT, FQNNGV. V gave up 3 bases and J gave up 4 bases, with 12 bases separating them. CDR3 sequence: CASSFPTRGETQYF. The CDR3 coding sequence is TGTGCCAGCAGCTTCCCGACTAGGGGAGAGACCCAGTACTTC.

The chain joins TRBV6-5 to TRBJ2-1; 11 bases line up with TRBD2. The CDR3 is made up of 15 amino acids. Germline CDR1 MNHEY, CDR2 SVGAGI. The J segment lost 4 bases and the V segment lost 4 bases, leaving 3 bases of the junction unmatched. The CDR3 reads CASSSGTSGYNEQFF. CDR3 nucleotide sequence: TGTGCCAGCAGTTCCGGGACTAGCGGATACAATGAGCAGTTCTTC.

This clone appeared once. Different DNA sequences within this sample yield the same CDR3. The chain joins TRBV27 to TRBJ1-2, with 8 positions matching TRBD1. Trimming took 5 bases from V and 8 from J; bases not matched to a gene: 7. The germline V gene has CDR1 MNHEY and CDR2 SMNVEV (reference sequence). CDR3 length: 13 amino acids. The CDR3: CASSTRQGLGYTF. DNA for the CDR3: TGTGCCAGCAGTACCCGACAGGGGTTGGGCTACACCTTC.

The chain uses TRBV5-1 and TRBJ2-2; the D is unclear. Germline CDR1 SGHRS, CDR2 YFSETQ. This CDR3 is built from 15 residues. The V gene lost 1 base and the J gene lost 2 bases, with 9 bases spanning the gap. CDR3 bases: TGCGCCAGCAGCTTGCTTAGCCTAAACACCGGGGAGCTGTTTTTT. It encodes CASSLLSLNTGELFF.

The V and J genes are TRBV7-2 and TRBJ2-1; D gene unclear. CDR1 is SGHTA and CDR2 is FQGNSA in the germline V gene. Trimming shortened V by 4 bases and J by 9 bases, and 10 bases separated the two germline ends. There are 12 residues in the CDR3. CDR3 DNA sequence: TGTGCCAGCAGCTCAGTGGGTGGTGAGCAGTTCTTC. Translation: CASSSVGGEQFF. The full variable domain, with the rest looked up from reference TRBV7-2 and TRBJ2-1, is GAGVSQSPSNKVTEKGKDVELRCDPISGHTALYWYRQSLGQGLEFLIYFQGNSAPDKSGLPSDRFSAERTGGSVSTLTIQRTQQEDSAVYLCASSSVGGEQFFGPGTRLTVL.

The rearrangement joins TRBV5-1 to TRBJ2-5; tentatively, D is TRBD2 (5 bases). The ends were cut back, 8 bases at V and 0 bases at J, with 11 bases in the middle. The CDR3 sequence is 13 residues long. The V gene's germline CDR1 is SGHRS and CDR2 YFSETQ. Here the CDR3 DNA reads TGCGCCAGTCACTTAGCGAACCAAGAGACCCAGTACTTC. Its protein product is CASHLANQETQYF.

The chain combines TRBV19 with TRBJ2-1, with 11 positions matching TRBD2. V lost 3 bases, J lost 9 bases, and 13 bases stayed unmatched. The CDR3 has 17 amino acids. Germline CDR1 LNHDA, CDR2 SQIVND (reference sequence). CDR3 nucleotides: TGTGCCAGTAGTATCCTTAGCGGGAGGGCCGATTCGGGTGAGCAGTTCTTC. Translating gives CASSILSGRADSGEQFF.

The chain recombines TRBV5-6 with TRBJ2-5; D unresolved. Per the germline V gene, CDR1 is SGHDT and CDR2 is YYEEEE. The CDR3 has 12 amino acids. V lost 1 base to trimming and J lost 7 bases, with 8 bases between them. CDR3: CASSLSVGTQYF. CDR3 coding DNA: TGTGCCAGCAGCTTGTCTGTTGGGACCCAGTACTTC.

The gene calls are TRBV4-3 and TRBJ2-3; D not certain. Germline V gene sequence: CDR1 LGHNA, CDR2 YSLEER. CDR3 length: 13 amino acids. V was clipped by 4 bases and J by 1 base, with 6 bases between them. The CDR3 DNA sequence: TGCGCCAGCAGCCCCCGAGGCACAGATACGCAGTATTTT. It codes for CASSPRGTDTQYF.

The V and J genes are TRBV18 and TRBJ2-5, with 13 bases identical to TRBD2. The trim removed 6 bases at V and 5 bases at J, leaving 12 bases unmatched. CDR3 size: 17 residues. CDR1 and CDR2 (germline): KGHSH, LQKENI. The CDR3 loop is CASSRTSGRALGETQYF. CDR3 sequence (DNA): TGTGCCAGCTCCCGTACTAGCGGGAGGGCCCTGGGGGAGACCCAGTACTTC.

The chain couples TRBV5-4 to TRBJ1-6; D is uncertain. Germline CDR1 and CDR2: SGHNT and YYREEE (reference sequence). The CDR3 is made up of 13 amino acids. V was trimmed by 3 bases and J by 8 bases, leaving 9 bases between them. CDR3: CASSYGRDSPLHF. In DNA, the CDR3 is TGTGCCAGCAGCTACGGGAGGGATTCACCCCTCCACTTT. Combining the CDR3 with reference TRBV5-4 and TRBJ1-6 gives the whole variable domain ETGVTQSPTHLIKTRGQQVTLRCSSQSGHNTVSWYQQALGQGPQFIFQYYREEENGRGNFPPRFSGLQFPNYSSELNVNALELDDSALYLCASSYGRDSPLHFGNGTRLTVT.